This T cell receptor beta chain was profiled in a study of cytomegalovirus exposure and HLA in healthy donors. CDR1 SGHNT and CDR2 YYREEE come from the germline V gene (reference sequence). CDR3 length equals 14 residues. Unmatched junction bases numbered 2, after V lost 0 bases and J lost 2 bases. Worth noting for this clone: The identical CDR3 is also encoded by other nucleotide sequences in the sample.

The PCR was carried out with 60 Vbeta primers and 13 Jbeta primers. Sequenced by immunoSEQ multiplex PCR; TCRdb stores in-frame clones only, minus some. The repertoire holds fewer than 150,000 clones, with about 72% as singletons. The genes are TRBV5-4 and TRBJ2-7; 7 nucleotides line up with TRBD1. Specimen: PBMCs. The TCR sequence derives from a man in his fifties in good health and CMV-seropositive. The CDR3 DNA follows: TGTGCCAGCAGCTTGGACAGGGGCACCTACGAGCAGTACTTC. Protein sequence: CASSLDRGTYEQYF.